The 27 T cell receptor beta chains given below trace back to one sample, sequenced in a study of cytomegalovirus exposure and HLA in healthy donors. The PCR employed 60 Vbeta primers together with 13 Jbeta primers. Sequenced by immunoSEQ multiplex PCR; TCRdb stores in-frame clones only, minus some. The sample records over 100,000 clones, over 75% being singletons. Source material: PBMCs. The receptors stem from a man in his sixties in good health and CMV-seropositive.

CDR3 amino acids: CAWSGFGTGTYEQYF. The CDR3 bases are TGTGCCTGGAGTGGATTCGGGACAGGGACCTACGAGCAGTACTTC. This sequence joins TRBV30 and TRBJ2-7; 9 bases agree with TRBD1. The CDR3 consists of 15 residues. The germline V gene has CDR1 GTSNPN and CDR2 SVGIG (reference sequence). V lost 1 base and J lost 2; bases outside the gene matches: 6.

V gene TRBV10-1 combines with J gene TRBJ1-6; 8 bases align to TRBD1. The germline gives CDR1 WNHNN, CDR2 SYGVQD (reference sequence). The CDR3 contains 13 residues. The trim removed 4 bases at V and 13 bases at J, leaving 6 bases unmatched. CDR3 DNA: TGCGCCAGCAGTGTAAACAGGGGGTACCCCCTCCACTTT. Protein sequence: CASSVNRGYPLHF.

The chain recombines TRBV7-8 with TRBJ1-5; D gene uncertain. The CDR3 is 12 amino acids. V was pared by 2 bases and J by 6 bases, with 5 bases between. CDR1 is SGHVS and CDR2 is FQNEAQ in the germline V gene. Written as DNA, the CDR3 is TGTGCCAGCAGCTTATCTCGTCAGCCCCAGCATTTT. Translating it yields CASSLSRQPQHF.

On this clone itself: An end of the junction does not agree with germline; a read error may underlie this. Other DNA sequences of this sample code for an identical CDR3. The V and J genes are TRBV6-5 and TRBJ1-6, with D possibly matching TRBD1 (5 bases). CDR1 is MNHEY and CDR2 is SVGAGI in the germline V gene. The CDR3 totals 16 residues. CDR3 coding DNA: TGTGCCAGCAGTTACTCGACAGCCTGGACTAATTCGCCCCTCCACTTT. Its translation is CASSYSTAWTNSPLHF.

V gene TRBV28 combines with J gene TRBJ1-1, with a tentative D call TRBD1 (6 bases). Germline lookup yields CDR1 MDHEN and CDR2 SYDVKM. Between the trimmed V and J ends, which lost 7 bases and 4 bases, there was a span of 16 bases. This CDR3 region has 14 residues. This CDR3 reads CASTLAGVSTEAFF. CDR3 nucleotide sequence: TGTGCCAGCACCCTCGCAGGGGTAAGCACTGAAGCTTTCTTT.

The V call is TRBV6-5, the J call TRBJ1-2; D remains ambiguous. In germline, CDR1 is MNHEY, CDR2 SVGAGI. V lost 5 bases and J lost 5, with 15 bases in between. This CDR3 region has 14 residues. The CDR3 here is CASSGGSRSYGYTF. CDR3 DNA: TGTGCCAGCAGTGGCGGCTCCCGCTCTTATGGCTACACCTTC.

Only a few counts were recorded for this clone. CDR3 nucleotides: TGCAGCGTTGAACGGAAGCGGGGCTACAATGAGCAGTTCTTC. Encoded protein: CSVERKRGYNEQFF. The J gene is TRBJ2-1, the V gene TRBV29-1; 7 positions agree with TRBD2. V gave up 2 bases and J gave up 3 bases; unmatched junction bases: 4. Germline CDR1 reads SQVTM; CDR2 reads ANQGSEA. The CDR3 consists of 14 residues.

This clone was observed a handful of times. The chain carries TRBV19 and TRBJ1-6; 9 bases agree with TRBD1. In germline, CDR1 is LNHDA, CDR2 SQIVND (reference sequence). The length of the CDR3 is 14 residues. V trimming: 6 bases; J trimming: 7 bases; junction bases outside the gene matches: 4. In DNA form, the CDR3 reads TGTGCCAGTAGCCCGACAGGGGGAAATTCACCCCTCCACTTT. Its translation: CASSPTGGNSPLHF.

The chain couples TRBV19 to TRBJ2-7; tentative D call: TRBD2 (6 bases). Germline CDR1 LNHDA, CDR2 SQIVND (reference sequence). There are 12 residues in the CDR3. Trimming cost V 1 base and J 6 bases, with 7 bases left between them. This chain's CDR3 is CASSIGAGEQYF. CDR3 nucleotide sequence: TGTGCCAGTAGTATAGGAGCGGGCGAGCAGTACTTC.

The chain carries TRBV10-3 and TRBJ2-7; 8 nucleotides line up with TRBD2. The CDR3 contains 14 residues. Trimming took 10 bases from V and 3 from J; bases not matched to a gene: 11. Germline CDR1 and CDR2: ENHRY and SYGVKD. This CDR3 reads CATLRRGENYEQYF. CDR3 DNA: TGTGCCACCCTTCGGCGGGGGGAAAACTACGAGCAGTACTTC.

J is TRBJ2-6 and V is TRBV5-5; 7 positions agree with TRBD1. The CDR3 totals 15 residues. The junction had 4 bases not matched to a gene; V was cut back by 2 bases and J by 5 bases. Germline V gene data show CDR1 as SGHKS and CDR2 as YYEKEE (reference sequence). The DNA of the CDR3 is TGTGCCAGCAGCTTAGGACAGGACTGGGCCAACGTCCTGACTTTC. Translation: CASSLGQDWANVLTF.

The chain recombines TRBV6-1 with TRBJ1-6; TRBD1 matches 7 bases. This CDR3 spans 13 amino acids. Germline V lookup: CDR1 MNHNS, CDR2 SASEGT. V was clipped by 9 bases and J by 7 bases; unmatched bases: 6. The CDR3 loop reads CASTGAPNSPLHF. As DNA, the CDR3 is TGTGCCAGTACAGGGGCCCCCAATTCACCCCTCCACTTT.

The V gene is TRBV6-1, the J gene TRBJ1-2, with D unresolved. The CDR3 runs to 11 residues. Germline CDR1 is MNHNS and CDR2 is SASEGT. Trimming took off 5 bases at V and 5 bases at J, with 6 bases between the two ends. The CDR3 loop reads CASSTLYGYTF. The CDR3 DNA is TGTGCCAGCAGTACTCTATATGGCTACACCTTC.

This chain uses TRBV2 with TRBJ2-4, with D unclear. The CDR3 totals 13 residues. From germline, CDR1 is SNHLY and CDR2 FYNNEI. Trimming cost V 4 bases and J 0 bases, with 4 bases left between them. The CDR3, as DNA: TGTGCCAGCAGTGCGTCAGCCAAAAACATTCAGTACTTC. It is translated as CASSASAKNIQYF.

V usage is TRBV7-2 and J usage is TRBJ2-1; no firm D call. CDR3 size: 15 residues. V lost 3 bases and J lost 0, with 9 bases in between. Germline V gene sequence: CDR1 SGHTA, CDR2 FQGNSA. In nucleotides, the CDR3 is TGTGCCAGCAGCTTGGAGATGGACTCCTACAATGAGCAGTTCTTC. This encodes CASSLEMDSYNEQFF.

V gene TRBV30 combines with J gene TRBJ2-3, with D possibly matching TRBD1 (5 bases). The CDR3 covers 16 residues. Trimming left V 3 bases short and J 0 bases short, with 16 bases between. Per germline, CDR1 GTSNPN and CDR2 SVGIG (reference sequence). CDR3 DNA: TGTGCCTGGAGATACGACAGTCTCCTTAGCACAGATACGCAGTATTTT. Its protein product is CAWRYDSLLSTDTQYF.

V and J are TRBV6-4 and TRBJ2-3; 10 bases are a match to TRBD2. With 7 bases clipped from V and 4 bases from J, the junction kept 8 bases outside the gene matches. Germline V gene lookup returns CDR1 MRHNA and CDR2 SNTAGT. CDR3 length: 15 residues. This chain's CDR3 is CASKFLAGVPDTQYF. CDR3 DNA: TGTGCCAGCAAATTCCTAGCGGGGGTCCCAGATACGCAGTATTTT.

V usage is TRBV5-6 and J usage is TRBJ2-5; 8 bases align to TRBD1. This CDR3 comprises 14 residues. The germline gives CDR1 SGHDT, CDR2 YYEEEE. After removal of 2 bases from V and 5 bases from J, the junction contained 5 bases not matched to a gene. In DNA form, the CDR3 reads TGTGCCAGCAGCTTTTTAACAGGGGGGGAGACCCAGTACTTC. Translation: CASSFLTGGETQYF. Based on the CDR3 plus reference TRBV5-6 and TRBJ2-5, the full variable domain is DAGVTQSPTHLIKTRGQQVTLRCSPKSGHDTVSWYQQALGQGPQFIFQYYEEEERQRGNFPDRFSGHQFPNYSSELNVNALLLGDSALYLCASSFLTGGETQYFGPGTRLLVL.

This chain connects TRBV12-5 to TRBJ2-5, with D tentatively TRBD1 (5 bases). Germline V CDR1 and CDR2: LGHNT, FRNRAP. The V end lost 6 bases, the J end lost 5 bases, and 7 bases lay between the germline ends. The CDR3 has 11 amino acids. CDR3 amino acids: CASGPGETQYF. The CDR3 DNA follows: TGTGCTAGTGGACCAGGGGAGACCCAGTACTTC. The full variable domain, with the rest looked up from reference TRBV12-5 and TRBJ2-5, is DARVTQTPRHKVTEMGQEVTMRCQPILGHNTVFWYRQTMMQGLELLAYFRNRAPLDDSGMPKDRFSAEMPDATLATLKIQPSEPRDSAVYFCASGPGETQYFGPGTRLLVL.

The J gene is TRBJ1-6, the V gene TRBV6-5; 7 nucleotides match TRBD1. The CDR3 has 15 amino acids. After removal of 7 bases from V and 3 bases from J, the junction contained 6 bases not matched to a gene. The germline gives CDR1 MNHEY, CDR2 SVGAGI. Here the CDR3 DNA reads TGTGCCAGCATGCCGGGACAGAACTATAATTCACCCCTCCACTTT. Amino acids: CASMPGQNYNSPLHF.

CDR3 coding DNA: TGTGCCAGCAGCCTCCGCCGGGACAGGGGGACAGATACGCAGTATTTT. This sequence encodes CASSLRRDRGTDTQYF. The chain links TRBV9 to TRBJ2-3, with TRBD1 matching 11 bases. V lost 4 bases to trimming and J lost 3 bases; unmatched junction nucleotides: 7. This CDR3 has 16 amino acids. Germline V gene sequence: CDR1 SGDLS, CDR2 YYNGEE.

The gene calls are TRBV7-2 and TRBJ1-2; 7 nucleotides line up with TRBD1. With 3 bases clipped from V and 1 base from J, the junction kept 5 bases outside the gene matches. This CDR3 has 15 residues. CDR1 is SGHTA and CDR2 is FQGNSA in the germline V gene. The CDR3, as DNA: TGTGCCAGCAGCTTGGGGACAGCATTTAACTATGGCTACACCTTC. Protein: CASSLGTAFNYGYTF.

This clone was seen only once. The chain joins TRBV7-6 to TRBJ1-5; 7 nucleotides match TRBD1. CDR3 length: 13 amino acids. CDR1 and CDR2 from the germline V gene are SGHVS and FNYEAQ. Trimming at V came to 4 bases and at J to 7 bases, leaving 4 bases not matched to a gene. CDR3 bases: TGTGCCAGCAGCTACAGGGGAGGACAGCCCCAGCATTTT. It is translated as CASSYRGGQPQHF.

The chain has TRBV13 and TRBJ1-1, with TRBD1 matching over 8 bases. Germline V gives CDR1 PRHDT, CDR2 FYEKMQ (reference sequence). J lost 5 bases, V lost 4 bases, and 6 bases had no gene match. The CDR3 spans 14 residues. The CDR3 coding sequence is TGTGCCAGCAGCTCCCAGGGGGCGAGGACTGAAGCTTTCTTT. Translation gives CASSSQGARTEAFF.

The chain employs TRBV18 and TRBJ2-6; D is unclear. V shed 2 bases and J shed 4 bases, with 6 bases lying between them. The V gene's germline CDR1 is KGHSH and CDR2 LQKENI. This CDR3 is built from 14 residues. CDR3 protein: CASSPTEGANVLTF. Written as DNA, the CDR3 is TGTGCCAGCTCACCAACGGAGGGGGCCAACGTCCTGACTTTC.

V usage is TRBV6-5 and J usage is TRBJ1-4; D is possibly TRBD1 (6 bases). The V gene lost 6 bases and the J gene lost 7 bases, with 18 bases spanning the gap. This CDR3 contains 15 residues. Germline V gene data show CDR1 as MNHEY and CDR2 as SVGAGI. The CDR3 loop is CASRRDRSLSEKLFF. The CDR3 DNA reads TGTGCCAGCAGGCGAGACAGGTCCTTGAGTGAAAAACTGTTTTTT.

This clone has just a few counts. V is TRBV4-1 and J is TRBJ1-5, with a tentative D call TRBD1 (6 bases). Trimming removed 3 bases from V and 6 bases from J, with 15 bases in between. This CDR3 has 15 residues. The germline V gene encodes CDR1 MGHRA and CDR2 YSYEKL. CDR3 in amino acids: CASSQGRGPGQPQHF. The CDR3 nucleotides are TGCGCCAGCAGCCAGGGCAGGGGCCCGGGTCAGCCCCAGCATTTT.